Sequencing of this TCR beta chain was carried out in a study of blood T cell repertoires in COVID-19. Study as a whole: Samples taken during acute and convalescent COVID-19 were collected in the United States, Italy and Spain. The cDNA or gDNA used as material had been derived from T cells, B-cell-depleted T cells, or PBMCs.

Per the original data handling: It was from reference gene primer amplification that nucleated cell counts were estimated. Sequencing was performed with immunoSEQ multiplex PCR; in TCRdb, only in-frame clones are kept and a portion is missing. V and J calls and clone size come straight from that table; D and trimming were deduced from the DNA. The sample comprises 180,000 or so clones, more than 70% of which are singletons, and approximately 2.9% rests with the top ten. Per germline, CDR1 MNHEY and CDR2 SMNVEV (reference sequence). The V end was cut by 5 bases, the J end by 3 bases, with 8 bases between. This CDR3 region has 13 residues.

Sequenced input: peripheral blood. The chain combines TRBV27 with TRBJ1-3; no clear D gene. The TCR comes from a woman older than 75 with active or convalescent COVID-19. In DNA, the CDR3 is TGTGCCAGCAGTCCCCGGGGTGGAAACACCATATATTTT. Its protein is CASSPRGGNTIYF.